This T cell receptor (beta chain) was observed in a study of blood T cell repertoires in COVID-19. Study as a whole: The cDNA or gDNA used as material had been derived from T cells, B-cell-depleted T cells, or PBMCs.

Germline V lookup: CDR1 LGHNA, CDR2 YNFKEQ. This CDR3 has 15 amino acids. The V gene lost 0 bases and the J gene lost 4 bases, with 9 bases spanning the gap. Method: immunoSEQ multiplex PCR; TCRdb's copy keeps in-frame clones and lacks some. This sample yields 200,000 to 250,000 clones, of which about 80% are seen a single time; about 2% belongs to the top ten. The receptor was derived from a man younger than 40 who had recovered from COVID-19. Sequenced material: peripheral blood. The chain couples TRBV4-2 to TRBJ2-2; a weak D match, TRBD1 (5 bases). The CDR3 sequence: CASSQEGPGTGELFF. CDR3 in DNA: TGTGCCAGCAGCCAAGAGGGGCCGGGCACCGGGGAGCTGTTTTTT.